The clone carrying this T cell receptor (beta chain) was picked up many times. Germline and junction disagree at one end, which may indicate a read error. Amplification yielded TCR beta CDR3 regions, with RNA transcripts as the source. In the first-round RT-PCR of the TCR CDR3, the HTBI primer set was used. A single record per CDR3 protein comes from TCRdb applying MiXCR to the multiplex PCR reads. The repertoire holds nearly 750,000 distinct CDR3 sequences, with roughly a third as singletons. The data belong to a study of T cells in Graves' hyperthyroidism and ophthalmopathy. Hyperthyroidism patients were newly diagnosed, had disease duration under 2 months, and were aged 18 to 65 years. Diagnoses were made from clinical symptoms, serum measures (thyroxine and TRAb), thyroid ultrasound and orbital computed tomography. CDR3 size: 16 residues. Per germline, CDR1 SQVTM and CDR2 ANQGSEA.

The sequence was collected from a woman in her forties with Graves' hyperthyroidism. The chain has TRBV29-1 and TRBJ2-5, with TRBD1 matching over 11 bases. Specimen: blood. CDR3 in amino acids: CSVEGTRTGGWETQYF. CDR3 sequence (DNA): TGCAGCGTGGAAGGAACGAGGACAGGGGGCTGGGAGACCCAGTACTTC.